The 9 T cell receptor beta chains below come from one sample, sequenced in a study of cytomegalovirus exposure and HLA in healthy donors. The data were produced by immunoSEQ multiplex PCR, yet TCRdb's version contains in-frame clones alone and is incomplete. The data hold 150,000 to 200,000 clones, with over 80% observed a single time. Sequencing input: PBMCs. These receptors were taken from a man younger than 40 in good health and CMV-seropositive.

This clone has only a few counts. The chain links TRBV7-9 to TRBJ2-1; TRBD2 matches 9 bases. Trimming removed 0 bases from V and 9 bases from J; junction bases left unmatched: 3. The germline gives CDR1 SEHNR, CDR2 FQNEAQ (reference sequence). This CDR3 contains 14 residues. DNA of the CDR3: TGTGCCAGCAGCTTAGCCCTAGCGGGGATTGAGCAGTTCTTC. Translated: CASSLALAGIEQFF.

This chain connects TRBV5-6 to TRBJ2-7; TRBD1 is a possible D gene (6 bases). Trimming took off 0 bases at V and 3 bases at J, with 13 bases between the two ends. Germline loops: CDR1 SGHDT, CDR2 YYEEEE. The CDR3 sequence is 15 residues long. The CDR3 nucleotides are TGTGCCAGCAGCTTGGGGCCGGGACAAAACTACGAGCAGTACTTC. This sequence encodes CASSLGPGQNYEQYF.

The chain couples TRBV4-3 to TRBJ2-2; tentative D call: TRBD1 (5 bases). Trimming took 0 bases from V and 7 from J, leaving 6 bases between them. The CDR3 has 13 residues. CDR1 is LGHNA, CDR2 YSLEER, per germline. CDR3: CASSQDQGGELFF. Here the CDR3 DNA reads TGCGCCAGCAGCCAAGACCAGGGCGGGGAGCTGTTTTTT.

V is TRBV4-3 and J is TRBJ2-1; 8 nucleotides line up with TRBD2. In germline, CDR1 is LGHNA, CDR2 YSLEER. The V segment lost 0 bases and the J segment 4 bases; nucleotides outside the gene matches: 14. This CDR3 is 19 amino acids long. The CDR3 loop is CASSQDVGFRAGAYNEQFF. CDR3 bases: TGCGCCAGCAGCCAAGATGTCGGGTTCAGAGCGGGGGCTTACAATGAGCAGTTCTTC.

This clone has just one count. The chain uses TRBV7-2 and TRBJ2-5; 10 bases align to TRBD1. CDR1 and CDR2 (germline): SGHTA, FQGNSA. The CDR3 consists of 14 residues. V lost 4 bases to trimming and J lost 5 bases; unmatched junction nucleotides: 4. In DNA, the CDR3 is TGTGCCAGCAGCTCGGGACAGGGGAAGGAGACCCAGTACTTC. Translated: CASSSGQGKETQYF.

This chain's CDR3 is CASSEAGDDTQYF. In DNA, the CDR3 is TGTGCCAGCAGTGAAGCAGGAGACGATACGCAGTATTTT. The chain links TRBV2 to TRBJ2-3; D gene unclear. Germline loops: CDR1 SNHLY, CDR2 FYNNEI. V was clipped by 0 bases and J by 6 bases, with 7 bases between them. There are 13 residues in the CDR3.

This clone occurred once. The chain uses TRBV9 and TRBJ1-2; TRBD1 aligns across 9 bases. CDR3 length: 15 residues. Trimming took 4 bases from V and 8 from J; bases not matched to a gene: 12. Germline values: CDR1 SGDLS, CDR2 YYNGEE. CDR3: CASSSSPGQGNGYTF. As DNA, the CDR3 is TGTGCCAGCAGCTCTTCCCCGGGACAGGGTAACGGCTACACCTTC.

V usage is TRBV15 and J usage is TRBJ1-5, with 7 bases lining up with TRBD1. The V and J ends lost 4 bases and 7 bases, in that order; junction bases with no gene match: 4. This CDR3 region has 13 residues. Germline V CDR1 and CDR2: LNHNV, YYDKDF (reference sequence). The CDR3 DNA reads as TGTGCCACCAGCATTGGACAGGCCCAGCCCCAGCATTTT. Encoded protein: CATSIGQAQPQHF.

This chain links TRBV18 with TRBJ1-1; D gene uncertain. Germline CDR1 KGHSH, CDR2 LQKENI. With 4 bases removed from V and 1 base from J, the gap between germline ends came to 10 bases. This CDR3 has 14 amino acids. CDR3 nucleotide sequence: TGTGCCAGCTCACTCCCGACGGGGAACACTGAAGCTTTCTTT. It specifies CASSLPTGNTEAFF.